Below, one TCR beta chain is given with its context. Sequencing used immunoSEQ multiplex PCR; TCRdb keeps in-frame clones, though not all of them. The data contain 25,000 to 35,000 clones, 75% to 85% of them seen just once; the ten biggest clones take up approximately 6.4%. The germline gives CDR1 MDHEN, CDR2 SYDVKM. CDR3 length equals 14 residues. Trimming stripped 1 base from V and 5 bases from J, with 12 bases between. This entry is derived from a study of Siglec-9 on CD8 T cells in melanoma. Sequencing input: Siglec-9- CD8+ T cells sorted from blood. This receptor was obtained from a human donor in good health. The genes are TRBV28 and TRBJ2-7; a possible D gene is TRBD1 (5 bases). The CDR3 spells CASSLSKGFHEQYF. The CDR3, as DNA: TGTGCCAGCAGTTTATCCAAGGGGTTCCACGAGCAGTACTTC.